Listed below are T cell receptor beta chains from one sample, sequenced in a study of OX40 agonist ivuxolimab in advanced cancers. The assay was immunoSEQ multiplex PCR, and TCRdb's table has in-frame clones only and misses some. This sample has about 130,000 clones, with approximately 94% found just once. The source material was CD4+ or CD8+ T cells sorted from blood, sampled in a trial of the OX40 agonist ivuxolimab. The receptors here all came from an adult with an advanced solid tumor such as melanoma, head and neck, liver or kidney cancer. Both conserved end residues are part of each CDR3. Fields, in order: V gene, clone size, J gene, D gene, CDR3 protein, CDR3 DNA. The D gene is left open where the match is weak. Size is omitted from some rows. Given values are once, few, many or a class for expanded clones.

v_gene: TRBV18
abundance: -
j_gene: TRBJ1-1
d_gene: TRBD1
CDR3aa: CASSPRRGQVEAFF
CDR3nt: TGTGCCAGCTCACCACGAAGGGGACAGGTGGAAGCTTTCTTT

v_gene: TRBV27
abundance: -
j_gene: TRBJ1-2
d_gene: -
CDR3aa: CASSLRAGRYGYTF
CDR3nt: TGTGCCAGCAGTTTACGGGCGGGACGATATGGCTACACCTTC

v_gene: TRBV7-8
abundance: -
j_gene: TRBJ1-2
d_gene: -
CDR3aa: CASSSFRDGYTF
CDR3nt: TGTGCCAGCAGCTCATTCAGGGATGGCTACACCTTC

v_gene: TRBV10-1
abundance: -
j_gene: TRBJ1-1
d_gene: -
CDR3aa: CASSESKKYEAFF
CDR3nt: TGCGCCAGCAGTGAGTCAAAGAAATATGAAGCTTTCTTT

v_gene: TRBV28
abundance: -
j_gene: TRBJ1-1
d_gene: -
CDR3aa: CASSFPLTEAFF
CDR3nt: TGTGCCAGCAGTTTTCCTCTAACTGAAGCTTTCTTT

v_gene: TRBV30
abundance: -
j_gene: TRBJ1-3
d_gene: -
CDR3aa: CAWSVLRQGTPAFSGNTIYF
CDR3nt: TGTGCCTGGAGTGTACTAAGGCAGGGTACCCCTGCCTTCTCTGGAAACACCATATATTTT

v_gene: TRBV6-4
abundance: -
j_gene: TRBJ2-3
d_gene: TRBD2
CDR3aa: CASSEAGPPSTDTQYF
CDR3nt: TGTGCCAGCAGTGAAGCGGGACCCCCTAGCACAGATACGCAGTATTTT

v_gene: TRBV6-5
abundance: -
j_gene: TRBJ2-7
d_gene: TRBD1
CDR3aa: CAISGTGKTYEQYF
CDR3nt: TGTGCCATCAGCGGGACAGGGAAGACCTACGAGCAGTACTTC

v_gene: TRBV30
abundance: -
j_gene: TRBJ1-1
d_gene: -
CDR3aa: CAWSWRGRRTEAFF
CDR3nt: TGTGCCTGGAGTTGGAGGGGCCGGCGCACTGAAGCTTTCTTT

v_gene: TRBV5-4
abundance: once
j_gene: TRBJ2-3
d_gene: TRBD2
CDR3aa: CASSPTSGTDTQYF
CDR3nt: TGTGCCAGCAGCCCGACTAGCGGCACAGATACGCAGTATTTT

v_gene: TRBV5-4
abundance: -
j_gene: TRBJ1-3
d_gene: -
CDR3aa: CASSGGPRLRAGNTIYF
CDR3nt: TGTGCCAGCAGCGGGGGGCCTCGCCTAAGGGCTGGAAACACCATATATTTT

v_gene: TRBV4-1
abundance: -
j_gene: TRBJ1-2
d_gene: TRBD1
CDR3aa: CASSQAAGQGLGYGYTF
CDR3nt: TGCGCCAGCAGCCAGGCAGCGGGACAGGGGTTGGGCTATGGCTACACCTTC

v_gene: TRBV11-2
abundance: once
j_gene: TRBJ2-2
d_gene: -
CDR3aa: CASSLGVLGNTGELFF
CDR3nt: TGTGCCAGCAGCTTAGGGGTCCTAGGGAACACCGGGGAGCTGTTTTTT

v_gene: TRBV19
abundance: -
j_gene: TRBJ1-6
d_gene: -
CDR3aa: CASSIDYSPLHF
CDR3nt: TGTGCCAGTAGTATAGATTATTCACCCCTCCACTTT

v_gene: TRBV18
abundance: -
j_gene: TRBJ1-2
d_gene: -
CDR3aa: CASSGGTNYGYTF
CDR3nt: TGTGCCAGCTCAGGAGGGACGAACTATGGCTACACCTTC

v_gene: TRBV2
abundance: -
j_gene: TRBJ2-5
d_gene: -
CDR3aa: CASSMDSGEQYF
CDR3nt: TGTGCCAGCAGTATGGACAGCGGGGAGCAGTACTTC

v_gene: TRBV28
abundance: -
j_gene: TRBJ2-7
d_gene: -
CDR3aa: CASIRGILAVGEQYF
CDR3nt: TGTGCCAGCATAAGAGGCATCCTCGCGGTTGGCGAGCAGTACTTC

v_gene: TRBV5-4
abundance: -
j_gene: TRBJ2-3
d_gene: TRBD2
CDR3aa: CASSLAGTSGGTDTQYF
CDR3nt: TGTGCCAGCAGCTTGGCCGGTACTAGCGGAGGCACAGATACGCAGTATTTT

v_gene: TRBV5-5
abundance: -
j_gene: TRBJ1-2
d_gene: -
CDR3aa: CASSLDRLGYTF
CDR3nt: TGTGCCAGCAGCTTAGACAGGCTTGGCTACACCTTC

v_gene: TRBV7-2
abundance: -
j_gene: TRBJ1-6
d_gene: -
CDR3aa: CASSFWNTRADTYNSPLHF
CDR3nt: TGTGCCAGCAGCTTTTGGAACACCCGAGCCGACACCTATAATTCACCCCTCCACTTT

v_gene: TRBV7-2
abundance: -
j_gene: TRBJ2-7
d_gene: TRBD2
CDR3aa: CASSSPAGATYEQYF
CDR3nt: TGTGCCAGCAGCTCGCCAGCGGGGGCTACCTACGAGCAGTACTTC

v_gene: TRBV19
abundance: -
j_gene: TRBJ1-1
d_gene: -
CDR3aa: CASSIYTGPNTEAFF
CDR3nt: TGTGCCAGTAGTATTTATACAGGACCGAACACTGAAGCTTTCTTT

v_gene: TRBV29-1
abundance: -
j_gene: TRBJ2-7
d_gene: TRBD1
CDR3aa: CSVGQGAYEQYF
CDR3nt: TGCAGCGTTGGCCAGGGGGCTTACGAGCAGTACTTC

v_gene: TRBV19
abundance: -
j_gene: TRBJ1-5
d_gene: -
CDR3aa: CASSIRPQPQHF
CDR3nt: TGTGCCAGTAGTATAAGGCCTCAGCCCCAGCATTTT

v_gene: TRBV27
abundance: -
j_gene: TRBJ2-2
d_gene: -
CDR3aa: CASSLPFTGELFF
CDR3nt: TGTGCCAGCAGTTTACCGTTCACCGGGGAGCTGTTTTTT

v_gene: TRBV9
abundance: -
j_gene: TRBJ1-2
d_gene: -
CDR3aa: CASSRTRSYGYTF
CDR3nt: TGTGCCAGCAGTCGAACACGATCCTATGGCTACACCTTC

v_gene: TRBV10-3
abundance: -
j_gene: TRBJ1-2
d_gene: TRBD1
CDR3aa: CAMTDLGGNGYTF
CDR3nt: TGTGCCATGACAGACCTAGGGGGCAATGGCTACACCTTC

v_gene: TRBV2
abundance: -
j_gene: TRBJ2-3
d_gene: TRBD1
CDR3aa: CASTADRVLLNTQYF
CDR3nt: TGTGCCAGCACCGCCGACAGGGTCCTCCTGAATACGCAGTATTTT

v_gene: TRBV5-4
abundance: once
j_gene: TRBJ2-7
d_gene: TRBD1
CDR3aa: CASTQDRGPYEQYF
CDR3nt: TGTGCCAGCACCCAGGACAGGGGTCCTTACGAGCAGTACTTC

v_gene: TRBV7-2
abundance: -
j_gene: TRBJ2-3
d_gene: -
CDR3aa: CASSSRQLLTDTQYF
CDR3nt: TGTGCCAGCAGCTCCAGACAGCTGCTCACAGATACGCAGTATTTT

v_gene: TRBV28
abundance: -
j_gene: TRBJ2-1
d_gene: TRBD2
CDR3aa: CASEGSGRSYNEQFF
CDR3nt: TGTGCCAGCGAGGGTAGCGGGAGGTCCTACAATGAGCAGTTCTTC

v_gene: TRBV6-1
abundance: -
j_gene: TRBJ2-3
d_gene: -
CDR3aa: CASSVELSGRTDTQYF
CDR3nt: TGTGCCAGCAGTGTAGAGTTGAGTGGGCGGACAGATACGCAGTATTTT

v_gene: TRBV18
abundance: -
j_gene: TRBJ2-5
d_gene: TRBD1
CDR3aa: CASSPGQGSRETQYF
CDR3nt: TGTGCCAGCTCCCCGGGACAGGGGTCAAGGGAGACCCAGTACTTC

v_gene: TRBV6-5
abundance: -
j_gene: TRBJ2-3
d_gene: -
CDR3aa: CASRTVDTQYF
CDR3nt: TGTGCCAGCCGAACGGTGGATACGCAGTATTTT

v_gene: TRBV15
abundance: -
j_gene: TRBJ2-6
d_gene: -
CDR3aa: CATSRDLPGAAGANVLTF
CDR3nt: TGTGCCACCAGCAGAGACCTTCCCGGGGCGGCCGGGGCCAACGTCCTGACTTTC

v_gene: TRBV5-1
abundance: -
j_gene: TRBJ1-3
d_gene: -
CDR3aa: CASSLEDLSGNTIYF
CDR3nt: TGCGCCAGCAGCTTGGAGGACCTCTCTGGAAACACCATATATTTT

v_gene: TRBV6-5
abundance: -
j_gene: TRBJ2-7
d_gene: -
CDR3aa: CASSPRGFSYEQYF
CDR3nt: TGTGCCAGCAGTCCCAGGGGATTCTCCTACGAGCAGTACTTC

v_gene: TRBV6-5
abundance: -
j_gene: TRBJ1-2
d_gene: TRBD1
CDR3aa: CASRTGANYGYTF
CDR3nt: TGTGCCAGCAGGACAGGGGCTAACTATGGCTACACCTTC

v_gene: TRBV4-3
abundance: -
j_gene: TRBJ2-2
d_gene: -
CDR3aa: CASSQAGNTGELFF
CDR3nt: TGCGCCAGCAGCCAAGCGGGGAACACCGGGGAGCTGTTTTTT

v_gene: TRBV7-2
abundance: -
j_gene: TRBJ2-5
d_gene: TRBD1
CDR3aa: CASSFSTGTGGETQYF
CDR3nt: TGTGCCAGCAGCTTTTCGACCGGAACAGGGGGAGAGACCCAGTACTTC

v_gene: TRBV15
abundance: -
j_gene: TRBJ1-6
d_gene: -
CDR3aa: CATSRSLSVGLNNSPLHF
CDR3nt: TGTGCCACCAGCAGATCTTTATCTGTAGGCCTCAATAATTCACCCCTCCACTTT

v_gene: TRBV11-3
abundance: -
j_gene: TRBJ2-3
d_gene: -
CDR3aa: CASSLVAEEDTQYF
CDR3nt: TGTGCCAGCAGCTTAGTGGCGGAGGAAGATACGCAGTATTTT

v_gene: TRBV6-5
abundance: -
j_gene: TRBJ2-7
d_gene: -
CDR3aa: CASSKEGWYEQYF
CDR3nt: TGTGCCAGCAGTAAAGAAGGGTGGTACGAGCAGTACTTC

v_gene: TRBV7-9
abundance: few
j_gene: TRBJ2-7
d_gene: TRBD1
CDR3aa: CASSWTARTGVYEQYF
CDR3nt: TGTGCCAGCAGCTGGACCGCCCGGACAGGAGTCTACGAGCAGTACTTC

v_gene: TRBV19
abundance: -
j_gene: TRBJ2-5
d_gene: TRBD2
CDR3aa: CASSRRLAGGGETQYF
CDR3nt: TGTGCCAGTAGTAGACGACTAGCGGGAGGGGGAGAGACCCAGTACTTC

v_gene: TRBV6-5
abundance: -
j_gene: TRBJ2-1
d_gene: -
CDR3aa: CASSPRIGDNEQFF
CDR3nt: TGTGCCAGCAGTCCCAGGATTGGGGACAATGAGCAGTTCTTC